Sequencing of this T cell receptor beta chain was carried out in a study of shared clonotypes between healthy human individuals. The V end was cut by 3 bases, the J end by 0 bases, with 12 bases between. The CDR3 runs 16 residues. Per germline, CDR1 LNHDA and CDR2 SQIVND (reference sequence). Assay used: immunoSEQ multiplex PCR; TCRdb lists only in-frame clones, some missing. The table has some 2.3 million clones, approximately 95% seen once. The donors were all Caucasian adults (living in Nashville, Tennessee). For this clone: Its antigen is not known. Other DNA variants within this sample encode the same CDR3.

Study-wide results and caveats: Despite large depth, rarefaction showed incomplete sorted-subset sequencing. What naive subsets generally showed was a larger estimated richness than memory subsets showed.

The sequence was collected from a man aged 18 to 35 in good health. Some clones in this sample may be carry-over from other donors' samples. The sequenced sample was naive CD4+ T cells from PBMCs. Indicated subset: CD45RA+ positively selected. J is TRBJ1-5 and V is TRBV19, with no clear D. The CDR3 DNA reads TGTGCCAGTAGTATCAGGACTGGCGGTAGCAATCAGCCCCAGCATTTT. Translation gives CASSIRTGGSNQPQHF. Looking up the rest from reference TRBV19 and TRBJ1-5 gives the full variable domain: DGGITQSPKYLFRKEGQNVTLSCEQNLNHDAMYWYRQDPGQGLRLIYYSQIVNDFQKGDIAEGYSVSREKKESFPLTVTSAQKNPTAFYLCASSIRTGGSNQPQHFGDGTRLSIL.